This T cell receptor (beta chain) was identified in a study of OX40 agonist ivuxolimab in advanced cancers. Study background: Patients in dose escalation had liver, melanoma, kidney or head and neck cancers. Partial responses, seen in three patients, involved one hepatocellular carcinoma and two cutaneous melanomas.

V gave up 6 bases and J gave up 2 bases, with 3 bases separating them. The CDR3 loop spans 11 amino acids. CDR1 is SNHLY, CDR2 FYNNEI, per germline. Produced via immunoSEQ multiplex PCR; TCRdb's table is partial and in-frame only. Among 60,000 to 75,000 clones listed, 90% to 95% were seen once. The TCR sequence derives from an adult with an advanced solid tumor such as melanoma, head and neck, liver or kidney cancer. The sample here was CD4+ or CD8+ T cells sorted from blood, taken in a trial of the OX40 agonist ivuxolimab. The gene calls are TRBV2 and TRBJ2-3; no reliable D call. The CDR3 coding sequence is TGTGCCAGCAGCCTCACAGATACGCAGTATTTT. Its protein is CASSLTDTQYF.